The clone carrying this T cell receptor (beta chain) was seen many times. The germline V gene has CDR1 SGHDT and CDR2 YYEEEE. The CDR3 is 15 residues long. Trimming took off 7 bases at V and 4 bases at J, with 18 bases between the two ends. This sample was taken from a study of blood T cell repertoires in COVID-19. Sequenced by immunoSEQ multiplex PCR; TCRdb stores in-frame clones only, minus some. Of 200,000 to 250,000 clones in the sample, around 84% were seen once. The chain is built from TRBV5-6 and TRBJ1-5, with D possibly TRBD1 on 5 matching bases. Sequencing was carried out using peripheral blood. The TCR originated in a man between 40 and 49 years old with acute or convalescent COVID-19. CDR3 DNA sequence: TGTGCCAGCTCAACGATCCAGGGATTTAATCAGCCCCAGCATTTT. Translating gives CASSTIQGFNQPQHF.